This T cell receptor (beta chain) was obtained from a study of T cell responses to AZD1222 COVID-19 vaccine (dated by TCRdb to about 2021). In terms of the full investigation: TCR sequencing was performed for 230 to 250 trial participants, of whom 200 to 210 were given two doses of AZD1222 and some 26 were given two doses of MenACWY control vaccine. Enrollment into the trials was organized by age into subgroups of 18-55, 56-69 and 70-plus years, and those subgroups contained roughly 140, 27 and 60 TCR-sequenced participants, respectively.

For this clone: It lacks a known antigen. Base qualities are missing; no much larger clone stands one base away.

The CDR3 regions of human TCRbeta chains were subjected to immunosequencing. The authors' pipeline ran thus. TCRs in the repertoires were compared against a reference library of SARS-CoV-2-specific TCRs that had been generated with the MIRA antigen-specificity platform. Breadth meant the fraction of unique TCRs that were SARS-CoV-2-associated, whereas depth meant the fraction of total T cells that were SARS-CoV-2-associated. Each spike-specific TCR was assigned to its reactive spike region and to a CD4 or CD8 class using the MIRA data. Log10-transformed breadth and depth values were compared by one-way ANOVA with Sidak's multiple comparisons tests. Drawn from immuneACCESS, this table holds only the in-frame rearrangements with V and J called that TCRdb kept. Clones are partly lost; checked studies trace under half to an unresolved V gene and leave the rest unexplained. That table furnishes V, J and clone size, whereas the DNA furnished D and trimming. For this sample there are 95,000 to 100,000 clones; 84% appear just once. The ten largest clonotypes hold approximately 15% of the sample.

The research as a whole found: Only five to seven AZD1222 recipients were SARS-CoV-2 seropositive at baseline, limiting conclusions about previously exposed vaccinees. The 56-69-year group was small, and its depth increase did not reach significance, likely because of low power. Nearly half of unique spike-specific TCRs reportedly recognized epitopes outside regions mutated in the B.1.351 and B.1.1.7 variants. Spike-specific TCR breadth and depth rose significantly after two AZD1222 doses compared with day 0 and with MenACWY recipients. The vaccine-associated CD4 TCRs covered the entire spike protein, and the dominant responses fell in regions 160-218 and 743-854. Participants were mostly white British and included more females than males, and it was suggested by the authors that clonal diversity may have been underestimated. Because no samples from the day 14 peak response were available, repertoires could be characterized only after the peak T cell response.

The sample's time point label, decoded: about 28 days (+/-7) after the second vaccine dose. AZD1222 recipients given second doses at about 4 weeks or at about 12 weeks were pooled, since spike-specific TCR depth and breadth were not found to differ between the two schedules. The vaccinee samples were drawn from two UK trials, COV001 and COV002, one of which was a single-blind randomized controlled phase 2/3 trial testing AZD1222 (ChAdOx1 nCoV-19) in healthy adults. For TCRbeta chain sequencing, PBMC samples were collected from trial participants at day 0 and at day 28 after the second dose. The TCR comes from an adult who received the AZD1222 COVID-19 vaccine. The starting material was peripheral blood, obtained 28 days after the second AZD1222 dose.

The DNA sequence is as follows: TGTGCCAGCAGCCAAGTCGGAGGGGGGGCCACTGAAGCTTTCTTT. Translated, this is CASSQVGGGATEAFF. The V and J genes are TRBV3-1 (or the pseudogene TRBV3-2) and TRBJ1-1; the D region possibly corresponds to TRBD1 (6 bases align). The junction carries 13 bases between V and J, which are trimmed by 1 base and 4 bases respectively. The germline V gene (reference sequence) yields LGHDT for CDR1 and YNNKEL for CDR2. The CDR3 numbers 15 residues from cysteine through phenylalanine. The kept DNA is CDR3 alone, 45 bases in frame from the first base.